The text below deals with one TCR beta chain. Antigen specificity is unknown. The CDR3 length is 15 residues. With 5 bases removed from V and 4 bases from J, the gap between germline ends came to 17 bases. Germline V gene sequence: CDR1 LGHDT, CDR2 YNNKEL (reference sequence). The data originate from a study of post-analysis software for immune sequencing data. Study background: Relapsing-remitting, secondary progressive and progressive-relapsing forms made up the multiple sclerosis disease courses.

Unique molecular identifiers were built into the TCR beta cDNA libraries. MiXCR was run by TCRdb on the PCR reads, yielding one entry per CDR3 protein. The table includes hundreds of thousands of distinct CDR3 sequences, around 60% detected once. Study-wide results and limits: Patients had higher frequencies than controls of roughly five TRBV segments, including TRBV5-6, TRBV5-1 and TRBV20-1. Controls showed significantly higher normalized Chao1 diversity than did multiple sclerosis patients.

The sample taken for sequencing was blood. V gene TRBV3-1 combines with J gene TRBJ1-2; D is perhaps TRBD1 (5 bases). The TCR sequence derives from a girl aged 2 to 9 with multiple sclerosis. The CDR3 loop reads CASSARQRGGYGYTF. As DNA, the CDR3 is TGTGCCAGCAGCGCACGACAGAGAGGAGGCTATGGCTACACCTTC.